Listed here are 15 T cell receptor beta chains from one sample, sequenced in a study of T cell changes during pregnancy in multiple sclerosis. Sequencing was performed with immunoSEQ multiplex PCR; in TCRdb, only in-frame clones are kept and a portion is missing. The sample consists of about 38,000 clones, more than 85% of them appearing once. Sample: CD8+ T cells from peripheral blood mononuclear cells, taken after pregnancy. Receptor source: a female donor with multiple sclerosis, enrolled in a pregnancy study.

The chain links TRBV28 to TRBJ2-1; D might be TRBD2 (7 bases). Trimming took 5 bases from V and 2 from J, leaving 19 bases between them. The length of the CDR3 is 17 residues. Germline CDR1 MDHEN, CDR2 SYDVKM. The CDR3 DNA reads TGTGCCAGCAGTCATAGGGGGGGCCGAGCCGCCTACAATGAGCAGTTCTTC. Protein: CASSHRGGRAAYNEQFF.

The genes are TRBV15 and TRBJ2-5; perhaps TRBD1 as D (5 bases). Per germline, CDR1 LNHNV and CDR2 YYDKDF (reference sequence). Trimming cost V 5 bases and J 2 bases, with 15 bases left between them. The CDR3 is made up of 15 amino acids. The chain's CDR3 is CATSGRYRLQETQYF. The CDR3 DNA is TGTGCCACCAGCGGCCGGTACAGGTTGCAAGAGACCCAGTACTTC.

V usage is TRBV18 and J usage is TRBJ1-2, with D hard to call. V shed 6 bases and J shed 3 bases, with 17 bases lying between them. Germline CDR1 reads KGHSH; CDR2 reads LQKENI. The CDR3 covers 15 residues. CDR3 nucleotide sequence: TGTGCCAGCTCTCTAGAGCCGGGAGGTGACTATGGCTACACCTTC. Translation: CASSLEPGGDYGYTF. The variable domain in full, completed from reference TRBV18 and TRBJ1-2, reads NAGVMQNPRHLVRRRGQEARLRCSPMKGHSHVYWYRQLPEEGLKFMVYLQKENIIDESGMPKERFSAEFPKEGPSILRIQQVVRGDSAAYFCASSLEPGGDYGYTFGSGTRLTVV.

A note on this clone: Sequence at one end of the junction differs from germline and may be a read error. The rearrangement links TRBV18 to TRBJ2-7, with D possibly being TRBD1 or TRBD2 (6 bases each). The CDR3 sequence is 15 residues long. Germline CDR1 is KGHSH and CDR2 is LQKENI. CDR3 nucleotides: TGTGCCAGCTCCCCACGGGAGAGACTGACAGGCGAGCAGTACTTC. Its translation: CASSPRERLTGEQYF. Complete variable domain (other parts from reference TRBV18 and TRBJ2-7): NAGVMQNPRHLVRRRGQEARLRCSPMKGHSHVYWYRQLPEEGLKFMVYLQKENIIDESGMPKERFSAEFPKEGPSILRIQQVVRGDSAAYFCASSPRERLTGEQYFGPGTRLTVT.

This chain connects TRBV13 to TRBJ2-5; D call uncertain. Looked up from germline, CDR1 is PRHDT and CDR2 is FYEKMQ (reference sequence). This CDR3 has 12 residues. V lost 6 bases and J lost 4, with 9 bases in between. The CDR3 region is CASSSPGETQYF. Written as DNA, the CDR3 is TGTGCCAGCAGTTCCCCGGGAGAGACCCAGTACTTC.

The chain has TRBV29-1 and TRBJ2-1; the match to TRBD1 covers 9 bases. V lost 1 base to trimming and J lost 8 bases; unmatched junction nucleotides: 6. This CDR3 has 14 residues. Germline loops: CDR1 SQVTM, CDR2 ANQGSEA. CDR3 residues: CSVEGGTGWDEQFF. The DNA for the CDR3 is TGCAGCGTTGAAGGAGGGACAGGGTGGGATGAGCAGTTCTTC.

The CDR3 sequence is CASRETGTGVEKLFF. CDR3 nucleotides: TGTGCCAGCAGGGAAACCGGGACAGGGGTTGAAAAACTGTTTTTT. V and J are TRBV2 and TRBJ1-4; TRBD1 agrees at 10 bases. Germline V CDR1 and CDR2: SNHLY, FYNNEI. J gave up 7 bases and V 6 bases, and 8 bases lay outside the gene matches. The CDR3 runs to 15 residues.

This clone showed up just once. The chain couples TRBV7-3 to TRBJ2-4; 7 bases map to TRBD2. Germline CDR1 SGHTA, CDR2 FQGTGA. With V trimmed by 0 bases and J by 1 base, 0 bases remained unmatched. This CDR3 comprises 15 residues. Here the CDR3 reads CASSLTGGAKNIQYF. CDR3 nucleotides: TGTGCCAGCAGCTTAACGGGGGGGGCCAAAAACATTCAGTACTTC.

V usage is TRBV27 and J usage is TRBJ2-7; 9 bases map to TRBD2. This CDR3 comprises 13 residues. With 7 bases clipped from V and 5 bases from J, the junction kept 6 bases outside the gene matches. Germline-derived CDR1 and CDR2 are MNHEY and SMNVEV (reference sequence). Here the CDR3 reads CASNPSGTHEQYF. The CDR3, as DNA: TGTGCCAGCAATCCTAGCGGGACCCACGAGCAGTACTTC.

The V and J genes are TRBV7-8 and TRBJ2-1; D is possibly TRBD1 (6 bases). Germline CDR1 and CDR2: SGHVS and FQNEAQ. The V end was cut by 4 bases, the J end by 9 bases, with 13 bases between. The CDR3 totals 13 residues. This CDR3 reads CASSSTGIGEQFF. In DNA form, the CDR3 reads TGTGCCAGCAGCTCAACAGGGATAGGTGAGCAGTTCTTC.

This clone is labeled as medium-sized. The chain carries TRBV12-5 and TRBJ1-1; a possible D gene is TRBD1 (5 bases). Germline assignment: CDR1 LGHNT and CDR2 FRNRAP. Trimming took off 4 bases at V and 3 bases at J, with 12 bases between the two ends. The CDR3 has 14 amino acids. The CDR3 sequence is CASGYGGGDTEAFF. DNA for the CDR3: TGTGCTAGTGGTTACGGGGGGGGAGACACTGAAGCTTTCTTT. The full variable domain, completed using reference TRBV12-5 and TRBJ1-1, is DARVTQTPRHKVTEMGQEVTMRCQPILGHNTVFWYRQTMMQGLELLAYFRNRAPLDDSGMPKDRFSAEMPDATLATLKIQPSEPRDSAVYFCASGYGGGDTEAFFGQGTRLTVV.

In this sample, this clone turned up once. The chain combines TRBV7-9 with TRBJ2-7; 10 bases align to TRBD2. This CDR3 has 17 residues. Germline CDR1 is SEHNR and CDR2 is FQNEAQ (reference sequence). V lost 5 bases and J lost 0; bases outside the gene matches: 10. CDR3: CASSIPSLAGASYEQYF. The CDR3 DNA sequence: TGTGCCAGCAGCATACCGAGTCTAGCGGGGGCCTCCTACGAGCAGTACTTC.

The rearrangement joins TRBV7-3 to TRBJ2-1; tentatively, D is TRBD1 (6 bases). This CDR3 contains 12 residues. Germline V gene lookup returns CDR1 SGHTA and CDR2 FQGTGA. With 6 bases removed from V and 9 bases from J, the gap between germline ends came to 12 bases. The CDR3 protein is CASRLQGIEQFF. The CDR3 bases are TGTGCCAGCAGGTTACAGGGAATTGAGCAGTTCTTC.

The rearrangement joins TRBV7-9 to TRBJ1-1; D might be TRBD1 (5 bases). The CDR3 runs 13 residues. The V gene lost 4 bases and the J gene lost 6 bases, with 12 bases spanning the gap. Germline lookup yields CDR1 SEHNR and CDR2 FQNEAQ (reference sequence). The CDR3 spells CASSSRGSAEAFF. CDR3 nucleotides: TGTGCCAGCAGCTCTCGGGGGTCCGCTGAAGCTTTCTTT.

V usage is TRBV5-1 and J usage is TRBJ2-3, with 11 bases identical to TRBD2. Germline V CDR1 and CDR2: SGHRS, YFSETQ. After removal of 3 bases from V and 4 bases from J, the junction contained 13 bases not matched to a gene. There are 18 residues in the CDR3. The CDR3 region is CASSSHPLTSGVADTQYF. The DNA for the CDR3 is TGCGCCAGCAGCTCCCATCCTCTGACTAGCGGGGTCGCAGATACGCAGTATTTT.